Many counts were recorded for the clone carrying this T cell receptor (beta chain). TCRdb ran MiXCR on the 5' RACE reads and lists one entry per CDR3 protein. The sample has 30,000 to 50,000 distinct CDR3 sequences, about 5.8% seen once. This entry belongs to a study of spatial heterogeneity in lung cancer. At the level of the study: As counted in raw reads, each unique TCR and UMI combination appeared more than ten times on average.

Regarding time point: sample taken at primary tumor resection. Material for sequencing was whole RNA from tumor, nontumor lung or frozen PBMC, left unsorted. There were some 70 donors, all of them untreated patients with early-stage non-small cell lung cancer. The sequencing used PBMCs, collected at surgery. The source is a male donor with early-stage non-small cell lung cancer.

CDR3 in amino acids: CASSDGLVREQYF. CDR3 DNA: TGTGCCAGCAGTGACGGGCTAGTTCGCGAGCAGTACTTC. The chain recombines TRBV2 with TRBJ2-7; D gene uncertain. CDR1 SNHLY and CDR2 FYNNEI come from the germline V gene. This CDR3 has 13 residues. Trimming cost V 3 bases and J 6 bases, with 12 bases left between them. Full variable domain (outside the CDR3, taken from reference TRBV2 and TRBJ2-7): EPEVTQTPSHQVTQMGQEVILRCVPISNHLYFYWYRQILGQKVEFLVSFYNNEISEKSEIFDDQFSVERPDGSNFTLKIRSTKLEDSAMYFCASSDGLVREQYFGPGTRLTVT.